Reported below is one TCR beta chain. The Seattle patients, enrolled during active infection, were followed longitudinally. This CDR3 region has 14 residues. Germline lookup yields CDR1 LNHDA and CDR2 SQIVND (reference sequence). V lost 1 base to trimming and J lost 5 bases, with 8 bases between them. Authors' processing steps: Amplification of reference gene primers was used by the study to estimate nucleated cell counts. Repertoires were generated with immunoSEQ multiplex PCR, while TCRdb's copy carries only in-frame clones and drops some. V and J calls and clone size are those listed in that table; D and trimming were worked out from the DNA. The sample contains a few hundred thousand clones, roughly 89% of which appear only once. This sample is drawn from a study of blood T cell repertoires in COVID-19. At the level of the study: Sites across the United States, Italy and Spain contributed samples from acute and convalescent COVID-19. PBMCs, B-cell-depleted T cells, or T cells were the source of the cDNA or gDNA that made up the material.

The gene calls are TRBV19 and TRBJ2-2; D remains unclear. The TCR originated in a woman aged 60 to 75 with COVID-19, enrolled during active disease. Input material: peripheral blood. Here the CDR3 reads CASSIGGQTGELFF. The CDR3 region has the DNA TGTGCCAGTAGTATAGGTGGCCAGACCGGGGAGCTGTTTTTT.